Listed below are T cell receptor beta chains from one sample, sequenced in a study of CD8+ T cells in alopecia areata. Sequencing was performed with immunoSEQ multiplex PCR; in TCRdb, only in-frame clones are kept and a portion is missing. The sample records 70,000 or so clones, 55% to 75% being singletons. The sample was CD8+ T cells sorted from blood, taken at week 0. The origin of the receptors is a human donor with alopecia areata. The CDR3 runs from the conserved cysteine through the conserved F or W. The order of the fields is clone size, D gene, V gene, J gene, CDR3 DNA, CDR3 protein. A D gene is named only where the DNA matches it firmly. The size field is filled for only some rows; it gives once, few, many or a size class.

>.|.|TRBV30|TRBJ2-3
TGTGCCTGGAGTGGAGGGAGAACAGATACGCAGTATTTT
CAWSGGRTDTQYF
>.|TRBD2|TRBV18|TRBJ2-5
TGTGCCAGCTCACCAGGATATCAGCGGGGGGGCGCGGAGACCCAGTACTTC
CASSPGYQRGGAETQYF
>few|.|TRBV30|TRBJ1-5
TGTGCCTGGAGTGTAGGCACAGATAGCAATCAGCCCCAGCATTTT
CAWSVGTDSNQPQHF
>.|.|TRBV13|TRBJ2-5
TGTGCCAGCAGCGGACCCGGGGGCGGAACTCGAGAGACCCAGTACTTC
CASSGPGGGTRETQYF
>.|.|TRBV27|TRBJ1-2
TGTGCCAGCAGTTTGCGACCGGGACGGACGAACTATGGCTACACCTTC
CASSLRPGRTNYGYTF
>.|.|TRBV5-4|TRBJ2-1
TGTGCCAGCAGCTTTACCGGAGAGGAGCAGTTCTTC
CASSFTGEEQFF
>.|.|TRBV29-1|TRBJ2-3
TGCAGCGCAACCGGGACAATGGGCACAGATACGCAGTATTTT
CSATGTMGTDTQYF
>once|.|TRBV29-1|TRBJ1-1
TGCAGCGTTGAAATGGAGACGAGTCCTGAAGCTTTCTTT
CSVEMETSPEAFF
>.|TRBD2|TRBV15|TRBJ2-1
TGTGCCACCAGCAGAGAGGTGGTGCTAGCGGAATACAATGAGCAGTTCTTC
CATSREVVLAEYNEQFF
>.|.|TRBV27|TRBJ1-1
TGTGCCAGCAGTACCCTTCCTAATTGGGGGGCTGAAGCTTTCTTT
CASSTLPNWGAEAFF
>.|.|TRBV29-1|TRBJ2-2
TGCAGCGCGCTAGAGAACACCGGGGAGCTGTTTTTT
CSALENTGELFF
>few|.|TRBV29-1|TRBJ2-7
TGCAGCGTTGAATGGGCGTCGGGGCCTGACGAGCAGTACTTC
CSVEWASGPDEQYF
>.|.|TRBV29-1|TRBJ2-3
TGCAGCGTTGAAGTACTGGCGGATATAGGGACAGATACGCAGTATTTT
CSVEVLADIGTDTQYF
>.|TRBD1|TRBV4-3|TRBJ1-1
TGCGCCAGCAGCCAAGGTACGGGACAGCTGAACACTGAAGCTTTCTTT
CASSQGTGQLNTEAFF
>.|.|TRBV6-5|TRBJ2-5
TGTGCCAGCAGCCCCTCGGGGGTAGGGCAAGAGACCCAGTACTTC
CASSPSGVGQETQYF
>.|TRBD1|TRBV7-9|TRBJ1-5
TGTGCCAGCAGCTTAGCCGGGACAGGGAACCAGCCCCAGCATTTT
CASSLAGTGNQPQHF
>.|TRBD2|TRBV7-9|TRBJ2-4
TGTGCCAGCAGCTTAGGAGACGGGGGGACCAAAAACATTCAGTACTTC
CASSLGDGGTKNIQYF
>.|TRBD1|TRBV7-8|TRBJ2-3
TGTGCCAGCAGCTTATTGAGACAGGGGGCTGGAGATACGCAGTATTTT
CASSLLRQGAGDTQYF